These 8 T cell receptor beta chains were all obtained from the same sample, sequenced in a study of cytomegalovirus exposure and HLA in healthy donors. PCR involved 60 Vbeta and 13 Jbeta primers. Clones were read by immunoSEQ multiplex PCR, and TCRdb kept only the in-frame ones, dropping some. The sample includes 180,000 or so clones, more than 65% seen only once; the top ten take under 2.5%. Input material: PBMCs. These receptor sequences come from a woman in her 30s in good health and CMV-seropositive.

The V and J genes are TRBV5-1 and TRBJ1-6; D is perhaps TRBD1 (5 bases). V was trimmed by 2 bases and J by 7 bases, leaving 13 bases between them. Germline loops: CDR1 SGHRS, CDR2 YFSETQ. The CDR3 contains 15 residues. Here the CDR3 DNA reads TGCGCCAGCAGCTTAGGGGTAGTAGAGAATTCACCCCTCCACTTT. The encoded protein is CASSLGVVENSPLHF.

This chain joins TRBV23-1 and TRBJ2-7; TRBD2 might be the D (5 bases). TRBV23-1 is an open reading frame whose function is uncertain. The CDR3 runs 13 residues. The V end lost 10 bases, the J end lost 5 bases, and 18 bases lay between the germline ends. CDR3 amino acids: CATPPEEYDEQYF. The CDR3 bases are TGCGCCACCCCCCCGGAGGAGTACGACGAGCAGTACTTC.

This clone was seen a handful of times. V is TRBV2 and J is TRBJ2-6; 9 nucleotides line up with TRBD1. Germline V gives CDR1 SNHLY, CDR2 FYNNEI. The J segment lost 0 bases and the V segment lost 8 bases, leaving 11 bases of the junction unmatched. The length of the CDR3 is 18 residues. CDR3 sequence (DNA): TGTGCCAGCTTACCGGGACAGGGCCGATCCTCTGGGGCCAACGTCCTGACTTTC. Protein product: CASLPGQGRSSGANVLTF.

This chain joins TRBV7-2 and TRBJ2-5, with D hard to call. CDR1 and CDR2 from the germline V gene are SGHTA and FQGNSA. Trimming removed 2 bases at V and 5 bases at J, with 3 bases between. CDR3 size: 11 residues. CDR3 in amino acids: CASSLLETQYF. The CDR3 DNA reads TGTGCCAGCAGCTTACTGGAGACCCAGTACTTC.

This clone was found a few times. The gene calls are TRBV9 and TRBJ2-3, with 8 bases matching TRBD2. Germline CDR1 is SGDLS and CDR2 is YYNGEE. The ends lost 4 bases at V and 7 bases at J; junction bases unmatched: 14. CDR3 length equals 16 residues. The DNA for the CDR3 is TGTGCCAGCAGCCCGCGGGGGGCCCGCCTGAGTAATACGCAGTATTTT. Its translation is CASSPRGARLSNTQYF.

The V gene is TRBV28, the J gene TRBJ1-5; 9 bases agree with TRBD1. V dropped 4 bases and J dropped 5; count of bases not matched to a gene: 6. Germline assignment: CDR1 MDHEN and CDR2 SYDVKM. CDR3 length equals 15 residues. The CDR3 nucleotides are TGTGCCAGCAGTTCCTCCGGGACAGGGTATCAGCCCCAGCATTTT. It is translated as CASSSSGTGYQPQHF.

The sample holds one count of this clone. CDR3 bases: TGTGCCAGCAGCTTCGGGTTCAACCGGGACAAGTACTTC. Protein sequence: CASSFGFNRDKYF. This chain joins TRBV13 and TRBJ2-5, with a weak D call TRBD1 (6 bases). The ends were cut back, 3 bases at V and 12 bases at J, with 17 bases in the middle. The CDR3 has 13 amino acids. Germline-derived CDR1 and CDR2 are PRHDT and FYEKMQ (reference sequence).

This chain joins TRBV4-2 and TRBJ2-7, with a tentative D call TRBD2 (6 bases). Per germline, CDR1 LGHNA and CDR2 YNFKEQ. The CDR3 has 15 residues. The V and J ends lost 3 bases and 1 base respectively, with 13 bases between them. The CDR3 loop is CASSQGVGRSYEQYF. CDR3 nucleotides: TGTGCCAGCAGCCAGGGGGTGGGGAGGTCCTACGAGCAGTACTTC.